This T cell receptor (beta chain) is drawn from a study of T cells in localized non-small cell lung cancer. Study-wide points: An association was observed between higher blood T cell density and longer overall survival. When the top 100 tumor clones were examined, a median roughly 62 of them also appeared in the adjacent lung, which was paired and uninvolved. Uninvolved adjacent lung showed higher T cell clonality than tumor. Heterogeneity remains possible because sequencing was limited to only one tumor region.

The ends were cut back, 1 base at V and 6 bases at J, with 5 bases in the middle. CDR3 length: 12 residues. Per the germline V gene, CDR1 is LNHDA and CDR2 is SQIVND (reference sequence). Repertoires were generated with immunoSEQ multiplex PCR, while TCRdb's copy carries only in-frame clones and drops some. The sample yields approximately 100,000 clones, more than 75% seen once. As regards this clone: The antigen is undetermined.

The receptor's source is a woman aged 35 to 69 with stage II squamous cell lung carcinoma. V gene TRBV19 combines with J gene TRBJ2-3; D might be TRBD2 (5 bases). The starting material was PBMCs, obtained before any cancer treatment. This CDR3 reads CASSIGGDTQYF. The CDR3 DNA follows: TGTGCCAGTAGTATAGGAGGGGATACGCAGTATTTT.